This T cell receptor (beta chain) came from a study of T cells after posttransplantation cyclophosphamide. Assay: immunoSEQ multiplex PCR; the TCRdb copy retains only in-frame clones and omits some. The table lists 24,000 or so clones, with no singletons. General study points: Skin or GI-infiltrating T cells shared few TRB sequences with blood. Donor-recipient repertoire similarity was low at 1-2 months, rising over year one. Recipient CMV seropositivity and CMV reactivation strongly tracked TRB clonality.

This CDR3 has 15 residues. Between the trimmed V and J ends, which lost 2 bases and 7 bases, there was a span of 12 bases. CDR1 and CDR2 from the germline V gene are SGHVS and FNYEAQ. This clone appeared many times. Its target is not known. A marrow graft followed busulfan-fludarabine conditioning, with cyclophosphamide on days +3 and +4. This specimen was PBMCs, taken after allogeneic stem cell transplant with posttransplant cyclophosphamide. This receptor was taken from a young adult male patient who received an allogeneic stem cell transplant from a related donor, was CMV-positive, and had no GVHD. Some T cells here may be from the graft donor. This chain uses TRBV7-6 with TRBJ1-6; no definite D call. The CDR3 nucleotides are TGTGCCAGCAGCTTACTTAACGAGGGAAATTCACCCCTCCACTTT. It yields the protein CASSLLNEGNSPLHF.